This record looks at one TCR beta chain sequence and its context. The antigen remains undetermined. Method: immunoSEQ multiplex PCR; TCRdb's copy keeps in-frame clones and lacks some. The sample has about 88,000 clones, 75% to 90% seen once. This entry comes from a study of graft-versus-host responses after intestinal transplantation. Background on the study: Anti-thymocyte globulin induction, then tacrolimus and steroids for two to four years, went to all recipients.

Findings of the study overall: Maximum circulating GvH clone levels tracked with early post-transplant HvG decreases. Detected in recipient marrow were GvH clones, some of which were first observed in ileum or blood. Patients with graft-donor T cell macrochimerism had high graft-versus-host to host-versus-graft clonal ratios in allografts.

The TCR comes from a human donor who received an intestinal transplant. This specimen was unstimulated CD4+ T cells sorted from spleen or lymph node cells, taken before intestinal transplant.

Written as DNA, the CDR3 is TGTGCCAGCTCACCGAATAGCGGGGTGAGAGAGACCCAGTACTTC. Encoded protein: CASSPNSGVRETQYF. The chain couples TRBV18 to TRBJ2-5, with 8 nucleotides matching TRBD2. The CDR3 has 15 residues. In germline, CDR1 is KGHSH, CDR2 LQKENI. The V segment lost 3 bases and the J segment 4 bases; nucleotides outside the gene matches: 7.